This T cell receptor beta chain is from a study of shared clonotypes between healthy human individuals. The V gene end was trimmed by 5 bases and the J gene end by 2 bases; junction bases not matched to a gene: 8. The V gene's germline CDR1 is KGHSH and CDR2 LQKENI. This CDR3 has 15 residues. Study-wide results and caveats: Naive CD4 clonotypes overlapped across several donors at around 5%. Tissues were not sampled, only blood, and their repertoires likely differ.

Donors were Caucasian adults residing in Nashville, Tennessee, USA. Division of CD4+ cells produced a CD45RA+ naive subset and a CD45RA-negative memory subset. A remark on this clone: Its matching antigen is unknown.

Sequencing used immunoSEQ multiplex PCR; TCRdb keeps in-frame clones, though not all of them. The sample yields about 960,000 clones, about 80% seen once. The chain couples TRBV18 to TRBJ2-5, with TRBD1 identical over 7 bases. This sequence originates from a man in his late teens or twenties in good health. Sequenced sample: memory CD4+ T cells sorted from blood. Subset in this sample: CD45RA-negative fraction. The CDR3 coding sequence is TGTGCCAGCTCATCCCGGGACAGCCAGCAAGAGACCCAGTACTTC. Amino acid sequence: CASSSRDSQQETQYF. The full variable domain, rest sourced from reference TRBV18 and TRBJ2-5, is NAGVMQNPRHLVRRRGQEARLRCSPMKGHSHVYWYRQLPEEGLKFMVYLQKENIIDESGMPKERFSAEFPKEGPSILRIQQVVRGDSAAYFCASSSRDSQQETQYFGPGTRLLVL.